The rows below give T cell receptor beta chains drawn from one sample of a study of shared clonotypes between healthy human individuals. The assay was immunoSEQ multiplex PCR, and TCRdb's table has in-frame clones only and misses some. Among 2,500,000 or so clones listed, 92% were seen once. What was sequenced was naive CD4+ T cells from PBMCs. The receptors shown here come from a man in his late teens or twenties in good health. Some clones in this sample may be carry-over from other donors' samples. Both conserved end residues are part of each CDR3. The D gene is left open where the match is weak.

TRBJ1-3,TRBV7-2,.,TGTGCCAGCAGCATGGACAGCCTGCCTGGAAACACCATATATTTT,CASSMDSLPGNTIYF
TRBJ1-1,TRBV27,.,TGTGCCAGCAGTCCTGACTGGGGGGCAGGCACTGAAGCTTTCTTT,CASSPDWGAGTEAFF
TRBJ1-1,TRBV6-5,.,TGTGCCAGCAGGGGGACACTTGAAGCTTTCTTT,CASRGTLEAFF
TRBJ1-2,TRBV18,.,TGTGCCAGCTCAGCGGACAGTAACTATGGCTACACCTTC,CASSADSNYGYTF
TRBJ2-5,TRBV10-2,.,TGCGCCAGCAGTGAAAGGGTCAAGACCCAGTACTTC,CASSERVKTQYF
TRBJ1-2,TRBV19,.,TGTGCCAGTAGTATGGCCCACGACAGGCCCTCCTATGGCTACACCTTC,CASSMAHDRPSYGYTF
TRBJ2-1,TRBV27,TRBD2,TGTGCCAGCAGCCGAAGGACTAGCGTCTCTCCCGGTAATGGTGAGCAGTTCTTC,CASSRRTSVSPGNGEQFF
TRBJ2-1,TRBV27,TRBD2,TGTGCCAGCAGTTCCCCGGGCGGGAGAGGACACAATGAGCAGTTCTTC,CASSSPGGRGHNEQFF
TRBJ1-3,TRBV7-8,.,TGTGCCAGCAGCTTACAGAGCTCTGGAAACACCATATATTTT,CASSLQSSGNTIYF
TRBJ2-3,TRBV9,.,TGTGCCAGCAGCGTGAGCACAGATACGCAGTATTTT,CASSVSTDTQYF
TRBJ2-5,TRBV7-9,TRBD2,TGTGCCAGCAGCCAACGGGGGGGGCGTTCGAAGGAGACCCAGTACTTC,CASSQRGGRSKETQYF
TRBJ2-7,TRBV9,.,TGTGCCAGCAGCGTAGCCTCCGTCTGGGTCCGGTCCTACGGTAACCTAGGGCAGTACTTC,CASSVASVWVRSYGNLGQYF
TRBJ1-2,TRBV30,TRBD1,TGTGCCTGGAGTGTACTCAGGGGGCCCATTTTAGCTAACTATGGCTACACCTTC,CAWSVLRGPILANYGYTF
TRBJ1-2,TRBV19,.,TGTGCCAGTAGCCACCCCCCCTCTACGGCGGGGGCTTCAGGCTACACCTTC,CASSHPPSTAGASGYTF
TRBJ2-7,TRBV18,.,TGTGCCAGCTCACCACTAGACACCTCGGGAGAGCAGTACTTC,CASSPLDTSGEQYF
TRBJ1-3,TRBV14,.,TGTGCCAGCAGCCACACGACTGACTACCTGGACACCATATATTTT,CASSHTTDYLDTIYF
TRBJ2-4,TRBV4-3,.,TGCGCCAGCAGCCGTGGGCCTAGGGGGGACTATGCCAAAAACATTCAGTACTTC,CASSRGPRGDYAKNIQYF